This T cell receptor beta chain stems from a study of Graves' ophthalmopathy and Graves' hyperthyroidism. Findings and caveats of the study: Sensitivity reached over 85% and specificity 75% to 82% for a 13-signature model separating ophthalmopathy from stable hyperthyroidism.

The authors amplified TCR beta CDR3 regions, and they did so from RNA transcripts for repertoire sequencing. Second-round multiplex PCR followed a first-round RT-PCR using HTBI primers. TCRdb independently ran MiXCR on the multiplex PCR reads; one entry per CDR3 protein. The sample gives hundreds of thousands of distinct CDR3 sequences, about 38% of which show up once; more than 2.5% is in the top ten. About this clonotype: The target antigen is unknown.

Germline V CDR1 and CDR2: LNHNV, YYDKDF (reference sequence). V shed 3 bases and J 7 bases; nucleotides not matched to a gene: 5. This CDR3 has 13 residues. This chain joins TRBV15 and TRBJ1-2; 7 positions agree with TRBD1. The TCR was taken from an adult man with Graves' ophthalmopathy. Sequencing was done on a sample of peripheral blood. Here the CDR3 DNA reads TGTGCCACCAGCAGGCAGGGGGAAGGTGGCTACACCTTC. It translates to CATSRQGEGGYTF.